This is a list of T cell receptor beta chains from one sample in a study of T-cell reconstitution after alpha-beta-depleted transplantation in children. TCRdb passed the PCR reads through MiXCR, listing each CDR3 protein once. Seen here are approximately 640,000 distinct CDR3 sequences, approximately 16% observed once, and the top ten hold around 0.96%. Sequencing used PBMCs from the stem cell graft donor, obtained from the stem cell graft. The source is a human donor who donated a stem cell graft to a child with acute myeloid leukemia. CDR3s include the opening cysteine and the closing phenylalanine or tryptophan. Fields, in order: J gene, V gene, D gene, clone size, CDR3 protein, CDR3 DNA. D genes are given only for firm matches. The size entry is marked missing in some rows and otherwise reads once, few, many or a size class.

>TRBJ1-6|TRBV4-1|.|few
CASSQVSGQGTPPLHF
TGCGCCAGCAGCCAAGTCTCGGGACAAGGGACGCCACCCCTCCACTTT
>TRBJ2-2|TRBV20-1|.|few
CSARDPGRNTGELFF
TGCAGTGCTAGAGATCCGGGCAGGAACACCGGGGAGCTGTTTTTT
>TRBJ2-6|TRBV24-1|TRBD2|.
CAAGTSGGTGANVLTF
TGTGCTGCCGGGACTAGCGGGGGGACTGGGGCCAACGTCCTGACTTTC
>TRBJ2-1|TRBV4-3|.|few
CASSPLTSDDEQFF
TGCGCCAGCAGCCCGCTGACTTCCGATGATGAGCAGTTCTTC
>TRBJ2-5|TRBV9|.|.
CASSVVAGLQETQYF
TGTGCCAGCAGCGTAGTGGCGGGCCTGCAAGAGACCCAGTACTTC
>TRBJ2-1|TRBV20-1|TRBD2|few
CSARVSYRASGGGEQFF
TGCAGTGCTAGAGTATCGTATCGGGCTAGCGGGGGTGGTGAGCAGTTCTTC
>TRBJ2-3|TRBV5-1|TRBD2|few
CASSLLAGAPGTQYF
TGCGCCAGCAGCCTACTAGCGGGGGCGCCAGGGACGCAGTATTTT
>TRBJ1-5|TRBV29-1|.|.
CSAITGNQPQHF
TGCAGCGCTATAACAGGGAATCAGCCCCAGCATTTT
>TRBJ1-2|TRBV5-1|.|few
CASRPDLGNYGYTF
TGCGCCAGCAGGCCCGATCTCGGAAACTATGGCTACACCTTC
>TRBJ2-3|TRBV10-3|.|many
CAIGVDTTFSTDTQYF
TGTGCCATCGGGGTGGATACAACATTTAGCACAGATACGCAGTATTTT